This TCR beta chain was recorded in a study of PD-L1 blockade in urothelial cancer. Across the whole study: The patients first took atezolizumab in about 2014, receiving 1,200 mg intravenously every 3 weeks. Samples of blood were analyzed 3 weeks (second dose) and 6 weeks after treatment start.

Each patient gave between 1 and 8 samples of peripheral blood mononuclear cells, which were collected pretreatment and during treatment. The germline CDR1 and CDR2 sequences are KGHSH and LQKENI. The CDR3 is made up of 15 amino acids. V was clipped by 2 bases and J by 1 base; unmatched bases: 3. Produced via immunoSEQ multiplex PCR; TCRdb's table is partial and in-frame only. Among some 24,000 clones listed, almost 85% were seen once. The input for sequencing was PBMCs, taken around atezolizumab (anti-PD-L1) treatment. The J gene is TRBJ2-7, the V gene TRBV18; 9 bases match TRBD1. This sequence was found in a man aged 70 or older with urothelial cancer. CDR3 sequence (DNA): TGTGCCAGCTCACCATCCGGACAGGGGTCCTACGAGCAGTACTTC. Amino acid sequence: CASSPSGQGSYEQYF.